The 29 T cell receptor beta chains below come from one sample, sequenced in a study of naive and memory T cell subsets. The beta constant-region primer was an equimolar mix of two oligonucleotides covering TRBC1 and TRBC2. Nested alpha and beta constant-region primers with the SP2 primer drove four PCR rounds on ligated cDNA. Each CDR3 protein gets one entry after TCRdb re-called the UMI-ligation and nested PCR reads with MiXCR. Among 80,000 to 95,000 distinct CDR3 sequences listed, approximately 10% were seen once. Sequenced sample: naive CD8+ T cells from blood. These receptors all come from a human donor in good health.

CDR3 sequence: CASSGDRSGYTF. As DNA, the CDR3 is TGTGCCAGCAGTGGGGACAGATCTGGCTACACCTTC. The V and J genes are TRBV12-3 or TRBV12-4 and TRBJ1-2, with TRBD1 matching over 7 bases. V dropped 5 bases and J dropped 7; count of bases not matched to a gene: 4. This CDR3 is 12 amino acids long.

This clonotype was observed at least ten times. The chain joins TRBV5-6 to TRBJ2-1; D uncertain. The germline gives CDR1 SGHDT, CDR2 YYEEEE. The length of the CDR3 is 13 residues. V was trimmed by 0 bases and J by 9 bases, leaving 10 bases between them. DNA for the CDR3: TGTGCCAGCAGCTTGGGCTCCGGTGTTGAGCAGTTCTTC. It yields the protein CASSLGSGVEQFF. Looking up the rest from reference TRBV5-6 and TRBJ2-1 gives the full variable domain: DAGVTQSPTHLIKTRGQQVTLRCSPKSGHDTVSWYQQALGQGPQFIFQYYEEEERQRGNFPDRFSGHQFPNYSSELNVNALLLGDSALYLCASSLGSGVEQFFGPGTRLTVL.

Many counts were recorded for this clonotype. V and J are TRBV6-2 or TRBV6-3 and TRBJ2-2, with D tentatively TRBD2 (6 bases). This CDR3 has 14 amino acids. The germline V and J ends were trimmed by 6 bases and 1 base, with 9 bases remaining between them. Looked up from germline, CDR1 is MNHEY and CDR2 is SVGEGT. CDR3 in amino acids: CASSQTRNTGELFF. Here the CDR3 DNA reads TGTGCCAGCAGCCAGACTAGGAACACCGGGGAGCTGTTTTTT.

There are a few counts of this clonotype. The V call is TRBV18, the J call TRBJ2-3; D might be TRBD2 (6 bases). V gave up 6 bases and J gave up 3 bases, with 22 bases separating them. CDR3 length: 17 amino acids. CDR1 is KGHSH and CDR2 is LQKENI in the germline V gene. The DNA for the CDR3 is TGTGCCAGCTCTTCGAGCCCCCCGCTAGCGCAGACAGATACGCAGTATTTT. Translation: CASSSSPPLAQTDTQYF.

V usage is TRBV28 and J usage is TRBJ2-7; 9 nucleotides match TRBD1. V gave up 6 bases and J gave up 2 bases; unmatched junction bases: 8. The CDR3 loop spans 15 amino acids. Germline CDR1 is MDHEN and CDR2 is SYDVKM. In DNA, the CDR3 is TGTGCCAGCAGGAATCCCGGGACAGGGACCTACGAGCAGTACTTC. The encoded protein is CASRNPGTGTYEQYF.

The CDR3 sequence is CASSHSGGAKANNSPLHF. In DNA form, the CDR3 reads TGTGCCAGCAGCCACTCCGGGGGGGCCAAGGCCAATAATTCACCCCTCCACTTT. V and J are TRBV7-9 and TRBJ1-6; perhaps TRBD1 as D (6 bases). This CDR3 has 18 residues. Trimming removed 5 bases from V and 5 bases from J, with 22 bases in between. Germline V gene data show CDR1 as SEHNR and CDR2 as FQNEAQ (reference sequence).

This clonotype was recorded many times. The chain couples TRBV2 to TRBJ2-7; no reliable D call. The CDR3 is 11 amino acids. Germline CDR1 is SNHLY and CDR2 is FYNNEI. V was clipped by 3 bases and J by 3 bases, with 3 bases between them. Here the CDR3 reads CASSEHYEQYF. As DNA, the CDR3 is TGTGCCAGCAGTGAGCACTACGAGCAGTACTTC.

The CDR3 region has the DNA TGTGCCAGCAGACCCGGGACGGAACATGCCGGGGGGACGCAGTATTTT. Amino acids: CASRPGTEHAGGTQYF. The chain links TRBV7-6 to TRBJ2-3; 7 bases map to TRBD2. Per germline, CDR1 SGHVS and CDR2 FNYEAQ. The CDR3 is 16 amino acids. V lost 6 bases to trimming and J lost 9 bases; unmatched junction nucleotides: 18.

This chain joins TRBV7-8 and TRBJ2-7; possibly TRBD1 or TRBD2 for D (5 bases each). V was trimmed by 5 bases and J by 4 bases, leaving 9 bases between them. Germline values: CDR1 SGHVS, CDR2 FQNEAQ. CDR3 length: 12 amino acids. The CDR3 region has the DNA TGTGCCAGCAGCCCCAGGGAGTACGAGCAGTACTTC. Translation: CASSPREYEQYF. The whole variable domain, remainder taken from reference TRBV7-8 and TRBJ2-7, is GAGVSQSPRYKVAKRGQDVALRCDPISGHVSLFWYQQALGQGPEFLTYFQNEAQLDKSGLPSDRFFAERPEGSVSTLKIQRTQQEDSAVYLCASSPREYEQYFGPGTRLTVT.

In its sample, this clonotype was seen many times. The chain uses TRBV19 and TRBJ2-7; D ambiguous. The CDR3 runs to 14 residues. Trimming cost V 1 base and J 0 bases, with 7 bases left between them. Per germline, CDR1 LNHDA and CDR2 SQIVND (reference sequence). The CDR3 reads CASSIAGVSYEQYF. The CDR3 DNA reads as TGTGCCAGTAGTATAGCAGGCGTCTCCTACGAGCAGTACTTC. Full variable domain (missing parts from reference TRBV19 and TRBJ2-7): DGGITQSPKYLFRKEGQNVTLSCEQNLNHDAMYWYRQDPGQGLRLIYYSQIVNDFQKGDIAEGYSVSREKKESFPLTVTSAQKNPTAFYLCASSIAGVSYEQYFGPGTRLTVT.

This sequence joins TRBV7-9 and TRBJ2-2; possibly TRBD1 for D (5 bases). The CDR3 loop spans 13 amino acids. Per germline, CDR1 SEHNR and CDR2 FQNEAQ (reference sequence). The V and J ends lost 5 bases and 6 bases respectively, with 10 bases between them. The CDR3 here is CASSRDSSGELFF. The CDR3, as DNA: TGTGCCAGCAGCCGTGACAGTTCCGGGGAGCTGTTTTTT.

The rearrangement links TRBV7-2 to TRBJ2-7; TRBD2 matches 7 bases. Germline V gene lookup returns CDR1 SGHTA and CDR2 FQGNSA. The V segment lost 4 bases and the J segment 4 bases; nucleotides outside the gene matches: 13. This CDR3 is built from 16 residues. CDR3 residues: CASSSSGTTSSYEQYF. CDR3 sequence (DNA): TGTGCCAGCAGCTCGTCCGGGACTACGAGCTCGTACGAGCAGTACTTC.

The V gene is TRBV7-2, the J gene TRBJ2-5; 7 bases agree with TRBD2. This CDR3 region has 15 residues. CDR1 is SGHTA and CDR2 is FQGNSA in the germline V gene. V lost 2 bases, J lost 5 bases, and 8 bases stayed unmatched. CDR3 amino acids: CASSLRRASGETQYF. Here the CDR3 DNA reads TGTGCCAGCAGCTTAAGGCGGGCTAGCGGTGAGACCCAGTACTTC. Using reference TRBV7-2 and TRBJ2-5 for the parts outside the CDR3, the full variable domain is GAGVSQSPSNKVTEKGKDVELRCDPISGHTALYWYRQSLGQGLEFLIYFQGNSAPDKSGLPSDRFSAERTGGSVSTLTIQRTQQEDSAVYLCASSLRRASGETQYFGPGTRLLVL.

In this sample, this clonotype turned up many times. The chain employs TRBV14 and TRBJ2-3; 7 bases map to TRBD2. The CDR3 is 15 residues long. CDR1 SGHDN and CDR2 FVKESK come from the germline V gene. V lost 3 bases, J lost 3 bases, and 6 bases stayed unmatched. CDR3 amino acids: CASSQNAGVTDTQYF. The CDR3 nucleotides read TGTGCCAGCAGCCAGAACGCGGGAGTAACAGATACGCAGTATTTT.

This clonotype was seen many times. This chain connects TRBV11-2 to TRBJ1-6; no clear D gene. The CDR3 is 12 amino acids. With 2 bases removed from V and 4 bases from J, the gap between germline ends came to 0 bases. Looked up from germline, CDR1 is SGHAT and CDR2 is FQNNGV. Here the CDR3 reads CASSLYNSPLHF. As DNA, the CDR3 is TGTGCCAGCAGCTTATATAATTCACCCCTCCACTTT.

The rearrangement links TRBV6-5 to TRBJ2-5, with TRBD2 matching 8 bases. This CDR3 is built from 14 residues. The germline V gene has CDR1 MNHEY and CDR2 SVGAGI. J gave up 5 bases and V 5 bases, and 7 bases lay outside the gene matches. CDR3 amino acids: CASSTGLAGETQYF. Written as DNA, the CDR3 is TGTGCCAGCAGTACCGGACTAGCAGGGGAGACCCAGTACTTC.

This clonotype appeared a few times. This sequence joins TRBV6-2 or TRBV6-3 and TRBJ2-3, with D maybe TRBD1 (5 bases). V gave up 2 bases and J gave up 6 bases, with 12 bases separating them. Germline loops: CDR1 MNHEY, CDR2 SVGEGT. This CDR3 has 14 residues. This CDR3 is CASSYARQFDTQYF. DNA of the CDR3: TGTGCCAGCAGTTACGCAAGACAGTTCGATACGCAGTATTTT.

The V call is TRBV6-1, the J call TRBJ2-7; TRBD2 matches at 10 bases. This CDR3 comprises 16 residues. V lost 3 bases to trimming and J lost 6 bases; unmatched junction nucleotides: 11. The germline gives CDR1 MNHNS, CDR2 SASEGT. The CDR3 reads CASSDSPLAGVSEQYF. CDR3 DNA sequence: TGTGCCAGCAGTGATTCCCCCCTAGCGGGAGTTTCCGAGCAGTACTTC.

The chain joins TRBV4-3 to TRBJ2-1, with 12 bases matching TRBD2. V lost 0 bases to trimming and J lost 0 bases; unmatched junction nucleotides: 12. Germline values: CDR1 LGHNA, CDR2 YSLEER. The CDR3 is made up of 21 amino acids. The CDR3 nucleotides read TGCGCCAGCAGCCAAGATCTGGTGAGGCTAGCGGGAGGGATCTCCTACAATGAGCAGTTCTTC. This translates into CASSQDLVRLAGGISYNEQFF.

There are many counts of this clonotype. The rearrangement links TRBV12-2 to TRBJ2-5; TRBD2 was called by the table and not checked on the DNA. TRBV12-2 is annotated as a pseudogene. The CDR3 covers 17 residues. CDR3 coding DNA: TGTGCAAGTCGCTACCGGACTAGCGGGAGCCCCCAAGAGACCCAGTACTTC. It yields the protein CASRYRTSGSPQETQYF.

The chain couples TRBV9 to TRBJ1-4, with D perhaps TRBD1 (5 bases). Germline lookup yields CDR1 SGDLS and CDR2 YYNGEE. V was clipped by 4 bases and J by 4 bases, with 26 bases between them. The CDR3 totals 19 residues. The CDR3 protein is CASSNPTGKLTRGNEKLFF. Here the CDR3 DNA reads TGTGCCAGCAGCAACCCTACAGGAAAACTTACACGGGGTAATGAAAAACTGTTTTTT.

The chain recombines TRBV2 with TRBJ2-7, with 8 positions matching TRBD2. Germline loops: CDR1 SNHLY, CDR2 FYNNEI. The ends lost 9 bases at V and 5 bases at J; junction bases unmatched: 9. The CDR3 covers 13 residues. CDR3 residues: CASIPGAGDEQYF. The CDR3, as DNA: TGTGCCAGTATACCGGGAGCGGGAGACGAGCAGTACTTC.

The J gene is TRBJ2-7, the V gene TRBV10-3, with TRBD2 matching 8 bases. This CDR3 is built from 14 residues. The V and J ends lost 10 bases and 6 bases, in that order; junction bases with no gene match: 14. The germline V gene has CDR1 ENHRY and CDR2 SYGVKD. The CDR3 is CAKKREYVPLEQYF. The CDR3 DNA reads TGTGCCAAAAAGCGGGAGTATGTCCCCCTCGAGCAGTACTTC.

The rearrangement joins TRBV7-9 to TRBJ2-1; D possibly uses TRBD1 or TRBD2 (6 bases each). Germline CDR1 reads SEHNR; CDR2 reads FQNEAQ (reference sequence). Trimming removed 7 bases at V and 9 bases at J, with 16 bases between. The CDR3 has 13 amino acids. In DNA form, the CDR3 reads TGTGCCAGCAACACTAGGGGGGAACCTGAGCAGTTCTTC. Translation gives CASNTRGEPEQFF.

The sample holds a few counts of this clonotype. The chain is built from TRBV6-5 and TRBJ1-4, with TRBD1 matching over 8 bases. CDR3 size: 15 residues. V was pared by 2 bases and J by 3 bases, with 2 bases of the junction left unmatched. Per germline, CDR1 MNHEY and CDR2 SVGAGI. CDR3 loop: CASSYGGQANEKLFF. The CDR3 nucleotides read TGTGCCAGCAGTTACGGGGGACAGGCTAATGAAAAACTGTTTTTT.

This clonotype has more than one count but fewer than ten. The CDR3 here is CASSLDVAGAGYNEQFF. The CDR3 DNA follows: TGTGCCAGCAGCTTAGACGTAGCGGGAGCAGGTTACAATGAGCAGTTCTTC. This chain links TRBV11-2 with TRBJ2-1, with 9 bases fitting TRBD2. Trimming at V came to 0 bases and at J to 4 bases, leaving 7 bases not matched to a gene. The germline V gene encodes CDR1 SGHAT and CDR2 FQNNGV. The CDR3 spans 17 residues.

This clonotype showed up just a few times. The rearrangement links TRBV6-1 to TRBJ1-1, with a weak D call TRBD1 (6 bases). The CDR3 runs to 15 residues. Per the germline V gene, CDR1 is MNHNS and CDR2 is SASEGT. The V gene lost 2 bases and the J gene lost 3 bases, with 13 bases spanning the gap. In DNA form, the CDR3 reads TGTGCCAGCAGTGAAATGAGGGCAGGGGACACTGAAGCTTTCTTT. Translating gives CASSEMRAGDTEAFF.

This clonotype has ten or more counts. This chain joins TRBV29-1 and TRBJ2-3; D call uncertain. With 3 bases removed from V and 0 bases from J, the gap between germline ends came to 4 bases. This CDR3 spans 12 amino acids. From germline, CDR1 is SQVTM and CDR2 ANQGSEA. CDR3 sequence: CSVDPSTDTQYF. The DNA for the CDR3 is TGCAGCGTTGATCCAAGCACAGATACGCAGTATTTT.

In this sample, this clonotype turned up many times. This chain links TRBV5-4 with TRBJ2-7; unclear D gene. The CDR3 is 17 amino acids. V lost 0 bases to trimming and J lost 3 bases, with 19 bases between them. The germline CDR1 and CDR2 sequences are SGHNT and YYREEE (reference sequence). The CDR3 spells CASSLGTLSSGNYEQYF. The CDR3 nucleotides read TGTGCCAGCAGCTTGGGTACACTCAGCTCTGGGAACTACGAGCAGTACTTC.